This T cell receptor (beta chain) was obtained from a study of shared clonotypes between healthy human individuals. The V gene's germline CDR1 is SGHNT and CDR2 YYREEE (reference sequence). The length of the CDR3 is 15 residues. Unmatched junction bases numbered 6, after V lost 4 bases and J lost 5 bases. Each replicate PCR on the sorted subsets used 150 to 200 ng DNA (about 30,000 T cell genomes). TCRdb's table, derived via immunoSEQ multiplex PCR, lists solely in-frame clones and lacks some. This repertoire shows some 1,400,000 clones, roughly 96% found once; its top ten account for roughly 1.2%. Comments on this clone: Distinct nucleotide sequences in the sample also encode this CDR3.

The material sequenced was naive CD4+ T cells sorted from blood. Subset described: CD45RA+ positively selected. The chain carries TRBV5-4 and TRBJ2-2; 9 nucleotides agree with TRBD1. This TCR was recovered from a man between 25 and 39 years old in good health. CDR3 coding DNA: TGTGCCAGCAGCCCAGGACAGGGGAGGACCGGGGAGCTGTTTTTT. It specifies CASSPGQGRTGELFF.